The 23 T cell receptor beta chains below were found in one sample sequenced in a study of blood T cell repertoires in COVID-19. Generated by immunoSEQ multiplex PCR, the TCRdb table keeps only in-frame clones and is missing some. The sample records approximately 90,000 clones, about 83% being singletons. Sequences were obtained from peripheral blood. All receptors derive from a human donor in a cohort sampled during active COVID-19.

V usage is TRBV7-2 and J usage is TRBJ2-1, with 7 positions matching TRBD1. CDR1 and CDR2 (germline): SGHTA, FQGNSA. The CDR3 has 13 residues. J lost 4 bases, V lost 5 bases, and 2 bases had no gene match. The CDR3 sequence: CASSLQGYNEQFF. The CDR3 DNA reads as TGTGCCAGCAGCCTACAGGGGTACAATGAGCAGTTCTTC.

The chain joins TRBV15 to TRBJ2-2, with D maybe TRBD2 (5 bases). V gave up 0 bases and J gave up 1 base, with 9 bases separating them. The CDR3 sequence is 16 residues long. Germline loops: CDR1 LNHNV, CDR2 YYDKDF (reference sequence). The CDR3 DNA follows: TGTGCCACCAGCAGAGATTCAAGCGGGAACACCGGGGAGCTGTTTTTT. Encoded protein: CATSRDSSGNTGELFF.

V gene TRBV6-5 combines with J gene TRBJ1-2; maybe TRBD1 (5 bases). CDR1 is MNHEY and CDR2 is SVGAGI in the germline V gene. The V end was cut by 8 bases, the J end by 4 bases, with 17 bases between. This CDR3 contains 14 residues. The CDR3 sequence is CASRTWEGTYGYTF. The CDR3 DNA sequence: TGTGCCAGCCGCACGTGGGAGGGGACCTATGGCTACACCTTC.

The chain is built from TRBV5-5 and TRBJ2-7, with TRBD1 matching 7 bases. Germline V gene data show CDR1 as SGHKS and CDR2 as YYEKEE (reference sequence). V shed 1 base, J shed 3 bases, and the junction held 7 bases outside the gene matches. The CDR3 runs to 15 residues. The CDR3 region has the DNA TGTGCCAGCAGCTTGACAGGGGTCCTCATCTACGAGCAGTACTTC. Protein: CASSLTGVLIYEQYF.

Only one count was recorded for this clone. The CDR3 protein is CASSLARQGTYEQYF. The CDR3 nucleotides are TGTGCCAGCAGCTTAGCCCGACAGGGGACCTACGAGCAGTACTTC. The chain joins TRBV7-2 to TRBJ2-7; 8 nucleotides align to TRBD1. The V and J ends lost 0 bases and 2 bases, in that order; junction bases with no gene match: 3. CDR1 SGHTA and CDR2 FQGNSA come from the germline V gene. The CDR3 runs to 15 residues.

The CDR3 sequence is CATSDPGLAGGTYNEQFF. The CDR3 DNA follows: TGTGCCACCAGTGACCCGGGACTAGCGGGAGGGACGTACAATGAGCAGTTCTTC. The chain employs TRBV24-1 and TRBJ2-1; 16 bases match TRBD2. This CDR3 contains 18 residues. The J segment lost 4 bases and the V segment lost 4 bases, leaving 6 bases of the junction unmatched. Per germline, CDR1 KGHDR and CDR2 SFDVKD.

The V call is TRBV24-1, the J call TRBJ2-5, with 8 bases aligning to TRBD2. The germline V gene has CDR1 KGHDR and CDR2 SFDVKD. The V and J ends lost 4 bases and 7 bases, in that order; junction bases with no gene match: 10. CDR3 length equals 15 residues. As DNA, the CDR3 is TGTGCCACCAGTGACCGGACTAGCCCTCCGGGGACCCAGTACTTC. Its protein is CATSDRTSPPGTQYF.

The rearrangement joins TRBV15 to TRBJ2-7; 8 nucleotides line up with TRBD1. Germline V gene sequence: CDR1 LNHNV, CDR2 YYDKDF (reference sequence). The CDR3 loop spans 16 amino acids. J gave up 4 bases and V 5 bases, and 13 bases lay outside the gene matches. CDR3: CATSSRAGGLNYEQYF. The DNA for the CDR3 is TGTGCCACCAGCTCGAGAGCAGGGGGCCTCAATTACGAGCAGTACTTC.

This clone was found a few times. V gene TRBV6-2 or TRBV6-3 combines with J gene TRBJ2-3; unclear D gene. Germline CDR1 MNHEY, CDR2 SVGEGT. V lost 0 bases and J lost 6, with 4 bases in between. The CDR3 is made up of 12 amino acids. The chain's CDR3 is CASSYSLDTQYF. For the CDR3, the DNA is TGTGCCAGCAGTTACTCCCTCGATACGCAGTATTTT.

The chain joins TRBV30 to TRBJ1-6; possibly TRBD1 for D (5 bases). V dropped 3 bases and J dropped 6 bases, with 12 bases sitting between them. The CDR3 totals 14 residues. Germline assignment: CDR1 GTSNPN and CDR2 SVGIG (reference sequence). CDR3 amino acids: CAWRTGLSNSPLHF. CDR3 sequence (DNA): TGTGCCTGGAGGACGGGACTCTCTAATTCACCCCTCCACTTT.

This clone was observed a handful of times. The chain is built from TRBV28 and TRBJ2-5; perhaps TRBD2 as D (7 bases). The CDR3 is made up of 13 amino acids. Germline CDR1 MDHEN, CDR2 SYDVKM. V dropped 7 bases and J dropped 2 bases, with 11 bases sitting between them. The CDR3 sequence: CASKRGGQETQYF. In DNA, the CDR3 is TGTGCCAGCAAGAGGGGGGGGCAAGAGACCCAGTACTTC.

The rearrangement links TRBV29-1 to TRBJ2-3, with D tentatively TRBD2 (5 bases). The CDR3 runs 11 residues. Germline V gives CDR1 SQVTM, CDR2 ANQGSEA. V lost 3 bases to trimming and J lost 6 bases, with 7 bases between them. In DNA, the CDR3 is TGCAGCGTTGAGACTACCGATACGCAGTATTTT. Protein sequence: CSVETTDTQYF.

The chain employs TRBV5-1 and TRBJ1-2; 9 bases agree with TRBD1. This CDR3 contains 15 residues. Germline lookup yields CDR1 SGHRS and CDR2 YFSETQ. With V trimmed by 0 bases and J by 8 bases, 8 bases remained unmatched. The CDR3 here is CASSLAAGQGSGYTF. In nucleotides, the CDR3 is TGCGCCAGCAGCTTGGCCGCAGGACAGGGGTCAGGCTACACCTTC.

The V call is TRBV18, the J call TRBJ2-7; possibly TRBD2 for D (5 bases). Germline V gene data show CDR1 as KGHSH and CDR2 as LQKENI. Trimming removed 2 bases from V and 4 bases from J, with 9 bases in between. There are 13 residues in the CDR3. CDR3 sequence: CASSPMAGYEQYF. For the CDR3, the DNA is TGTGCCAGCTCACCAATGGCGGGTTACGAGCAGTACTTC.

The rearrangement joins TRBV18 to TRBJ2-3; possible D gene TRBD2, 6 bases. The CDR3 runs to 14 residues. The V end lost 6 bases, the J end lost 3 bases, and 13 bases lay between the germline ends. The V gene's germline CDR1 is KGHSH and CDR2 LQKENI. The CDR3 sequence is CASSPSDLTDTQYF. Written as DNA, the CDR3 is TGTGCCAGCTCCCCTAGCGACTTAACAGATACGCAGTATTTT.

V gene TRBV5-1 combines with J gene TRBJ1-5; 8 bases line up with TRBD1. Trimming at V came to 5 bases and at J to 4 bases, leaving 5 bases not matched to a gene. The V gene's germline CDR1 is SGHRS and CDR2 YFSETQ. The CDR3 spans 14 residues. The CDR3 nucleotides are TGCGCCAGCAGTTATGGACAGGGTAATCAGCCCCAGCATTTT. This codes for CASSYGQGNQPQHF.

DNA for the CDR3: TGCGCCAGCAGCCCCTCGGGCGGGAGGGAATACGAGCAGTACTTC. As protein: CASSPSGGREYEQYF. This chain joins TRBV5-1 and TRBJ2-7; TRBD2 matches at 9 bases. Per the germline V gene, CDR1 is SGHRS and CDR2 is YFSETQ. Trimming at V came to 4 bases and at J to 4 bases, leaving 9 bases not matched to a gene. The CDR3 has 15 amino acids.

The rearrangement links TRBV15 to TRBJ2-1; 8 bases fit TRBD2. The V segment lost 3 bases and the J segment 5 bases; nucleotides outside the gene matches: 9. Germline loops: CDR1 LNHNV, CDR2 YYDKDF (reference sequence). CDR3 length equals 16 residues. For the CDR3, the DNA is TGTGCCACCAGCAGTCACCTCGGGGGGGGGAACAATGAGCAGTTCTTC. Amino acids: CATSSHLGGGNNEQFF. The variable domain in full, with the rest retrieved from reference TRBV15 and TRBJ2-1, is DAMVIQNPRYQVTQFGKPVTLSCSQTLNHNVMYWYQQKSSQAPKLLFHYYDKDFNNEADTPDNFQSRRPNTSFCFLDIRSPGLGDTAMYLCATSSHLGGGNNEQFFGPGTRLTVL.

The rearrangement links TRBV13 to TRBJ2-5, with a possible D match to TRBD1 (5 bases). This CDR3 comprises 16 residues. The germline V and J ends were trimmed by 5 bases and 4 bases, with 20 bases remaining between them. Per germline, CDR1 PRHDT and CDR2 FYEKMQ (reference sequence). The CDR3 nucleotides are TGTGCCAGCAGCCCCCGAGGCAGGGTGGCACGAGAGACCCAGTACTTC. Its translation: CASSPRGRVARETQYF.

This rearrangement joins TRBV4-3 to TRBJ2-1; the D is unclear. Trimming removed 4 bases at V and 0 bases at J, with 13 bases between. The CDR3 length is 16 residues. Germline CDR1 reads LGHNA; CDR2 reads YSLEER. The CDR3 DNA follows: TGCGCCAGCAGCCGCTACGGGTCACCCTCCTACAATGAGCAGTTCTTC. Its protein is CASSRYGSPSYNEQFF.

The rearrangement uses TRBV4-2 and TRBJ2-3; 9 nucleotides agree with TRBD1. Looked up from germline, CDR1 is LGHNA and CDR2 is YNFKEQ. The V gene end was trimmed by 2 bases and the J gene end by 1 base; junction bases not matched to a gene: 1. CDR3 size: 15 residues. CDR3 protein: CASSQRTGGTDTQYF. CDR3 nucleotide sequence: TGTGCCAGCAGCCAAAGGACAGGGGGCACAGATACGCAGTATTTT.

The chain is built from TRBV13 and TRBJ2-7; 9 bases match TRBD1. The ends lost 3 bases at V and 7 bases at J; junction bases unmatched: 16. The CDR3 runs 17 residues. Germline-derived CDR1 and CDR2 are PRHDT and FYEKMQ (reference sequence). The CDR3 nucleotides read TGTGCCAGCAGCTTGGGACAGGGCCAAGCTGTACTTACGGAGCAGTACTTC. Translating it yields CASSLGQGQAVLTEQYF.

J is TRBJ2-7 and V is TRBV18; a weak D match, TRBD1 (6 bases). V lost 4 bases and J lost 3, with 13 bases in between. This CDR3 comprises 14 residues. Germline CDR1 and CDR2: KGHSH and LQKENI. The CDR3: CASSLGTRVYEQYF. CDR3 DNA: TGTGCCAGCTCACTGGGGACAAGGGTCTACGAGCAGTACTTC.